This record covers a single TCR beta chain. Its target is unknown. The CDR3 length is 14 residues. Deletions cut 1 base from V and 8 bases from J, with 9 bases between. CDR1 SGHTA and CDR2 FQGNSA come from the germline V gene. Barcoded TCR alpha and TCR beta cDNA libraries with UMIs came from 5'RACE using constant-segment primers. TCRdb re-derived calls from the 5' RACE reads in MiXCR, one entry per CDR3 protein. The sample carries roughly 58,000 distinct CDR3 sequences, more than 8% recorded once. This record belongs to a study of T-cell memory formation after mild COVID-19. General study results and limits: In pre-infection memory, a portion of responding clones appeared, which suggested that cross-reactive memory joined.

The sequenced sample was PBMCs or a T cell subset sorted from them (not recorded which). This rearrangement joins TRBV7-2 to TRBJ1-6, with D perhaps TRBD1 (5 bases). The TCR comes from a man between 18 and 35 years old who had mild COVID-19 (a few samples of this study predate the infection). Cell type and time point are not known. The CDR3 bases are TGTGCCAGCAGCTTAGTGGGCAGGGATTCACCCCTCCACTTT. Protein product: CASSLVGRDSPLHF.